The rows below give T cell receptor beta chains drawn from one sample of a study of blood T cell repertoires in COVID-19. The assay was immunoSEQ multiplex PCR, and TCRdb's table has in-frame clones only and misses some. The table has around 160,000 clones, roughly 80% seen once. Sequenced material: peripheral blood. Receptor source: a woman older than 75 with acute or convalescent COVID-19. Both conserved end residues are part of each CDR3. Each record gives: clone size, J gene, D gene, V gene, CDR3 DNA, CDR3 protein. D genes are given only for firm matches. Clone sizes are given selectively: once, few, many, or a class where the clone is expanded.

clone_size: -
j_call: TRBJ2-5
d_call: -
v_call: TRBV30
cdr3_nt: TGTGCCTGGAGTACACACCCGGGGGCCCAGTACTTC
cdr3_aa: CAWSTHPGAQYF

clone_size: -
j_call: TRBJ1-5
d_call: -
v_call: TRBV2
cdr3_nt: TGTGCCAGCAGGGCAGGGTTAAGCAATCAGCCCCAGCATTTT
cdr3_aa: CASRAGLSNQPQHF

clone_size: -
j_call: TRBJ1-2
d_call: -
v_call: TRBV9
cdr3_nt: TGTGCCAGCAGCCTCGACAGAACGTATGGCTACACCTTC
cdr3_aa: CASSLDRTYGYTF

clone_size: -
j_call: TRBJ1-6
d_call: TRBD1
v_call: TRBV2
cdr3_nt: TGTGCCAGCAGTTTGGGACAGGGGAATTCACCCCTCCACTTT
cdr3_aa: CASSLGQGNSPLHF

clone_size: -
j_call: TRBJ1-1
d_call: -
v_call: TRBV30
cdr3_nt: TGTGCCTGGAGTCGATGGGGCCGGCAGTTGAACACTGAAGCTTTCTTT
cdr3_aa: CAWSRWGRQLNTEAFF

clone_size: -
j_call: TRBJ2-1
d_call: -
v_call: TRBV7-9
cdr3_nt: TGTGCCAGCAGCTTGTCCCTAGGCAGACATGAGCAGTTCTTC
cdr3_aa: CASSLSLGRHEQFF

clone_size: -
j_call: TRBJ2-7
d_call: -
v_call: TRBV7-9
cdr3_nt: TGTGCCAGCAGCTTAAACGCCGGAACAGACAAGCAGTACTTC
cdr3_aa: CASSLNAGTDKQYF

clone_size: -
j_call: TRBJ1-5
d_call: -
v_call: TRBV6-1
cdr3_nt: TGTGCCAGCAGTGACAGGGGAAGTCAGCCCCAGCATTTT
cdr3_aa: CASSDRGSQPQHF

clone_size: few
j_call: TRBJ2-7
d_call: -
v_call: TRBV7-3
cdr3_nt: TGTGCCAGCAGCCAATTACCCGGCGGGATCTACGAGCAGTACTTC
cdr3_aa: CASSQLPGGIYEQYF

clone_size: -
j_call: TRBJ1-1
d_call: TRBD1
v_call: TRBV12-5
cdr3_nt: TGTGCTAGTGCCCCTCCCACAGGGGGCATGAACACTGAAGCTTTCTTT
cdr3_aa: CASAPPTGGMNTEAFF

clone_size: once
j_call: TRBJ1-2
d_call: TRBD1
v_call: TRBV5-4
cdr3_nt: TGTGCCAGCAGCCACGGACAGGGGGCCGATGGCTACACCTTC
cdr3_aa: CASSHGQGADGYTF